The 32 T cell receptor beta chains below all came from one sample that was sequenced in a study of CD8+CD57+ T cells in acquired aplastic anemia. Genomic DNA acted as the template from which TCR beta VDJ combination and CDR3 sequence profiling were carried out. TCRdb independently ran MiXCR on the reads; one entry per CDR3 protein. This sample has 400,000 to 500,000 distinct CDR3 sequences, with 65% to 75% found just once. Sequenced sample: sorted CD4+, CD8+, or CD8+CD57+ T cells (not recorded which) from PBMCs. These receptor sequences come from a human donor in good health, serving as a control.

A note on this clonotype: The junction shows a germline mismatch at one end, possibly a read error. The chain recombines TRBV5-4 with TRBJ1-4; weak D call: TRBD1 (5 bases). CDR1 SGHNT and CDR2 YYREEE come from the germline V gene (reference sequence). This CDR3 has 11 amino acids. The CDR3 sequence: CASRLVAGRIF. CDR3 nucleotide sequence: TGTGCCAGCAGGTTGGTAGCGGGACGGATATTT.

A remark on this clonotype: One end of the junction varies from germline; a read error may be responsible. The V call is TRBV7-4, the J call TRBJ1-3, with D uncertain. CDR3 length equals 15 residues. Germline V gives CDR1 SGHVT, CDR2 SQSDAQ. The DNA for the CDR3 is TGTGCCACCAGCAGCGTTCCCGGGTCTGGATTCACCATATATTTT. Translating it yields CATSSVPGSGFTIYF.

This clonotype was seen only once. The rearrangement joins TRBV5-8 to TRBJ2-1; the D gene is possibly TRBD1 (5 bases). Between the trimmed V and J ends, which lost 4 bases and 7 bases, there was a span of 12 bases. This CDR3 is 13 amino acids long. Germline V gene data show CDR1 as SGHTS and CDR2 as YDEGEE. The CDR3 nucleotides are TGTGCCAGCAGCCGAAAACAGGCGAATGAGCAGTTCTTC. Protein sequence: CASSRKQANEQFF. Full variable domain (rest looked up from reference TRBV5-8 and TRBJ2-1): EAGVTQSPTHLIKTRGQQATLRCSPISGHTSVYWYQQALGLGLQFLLWYDEGEERNRGNFPPRFSGRQFPNYSSELNVNALELEDSALYLCASSRKQANEQFFGPGTRLTVL.

In this sample, this clonotype turned up many times. The chain combines TRBV6-2 or TRBV6-3 with TRBJ1-1, with D tentatively TRBD1 (6 bases). The CDR3 totals 16 residues. Deletions cut 5 bases from V and 1 base from J, with 17 bases between. In germline, CDR1 is MNHEY, CDR2 SVGEGT. The DNA of the CDR3 is TGTGCCAGCAGTCCCTGGGGCGGGACATCGAACACTGAAGCTTTCTTT. Protein product: CASSPWGGTSNTEAFF.

To note about this clonotype: An end of the junction differs from the germline gene, which may be a read error. V usage is TRBV7-2 and J usage is TRBJ2-7, with TRBD2 matching 8 bases. CDR3 length equals 16 residues. Per germline, CDR1 SGHTA and CDR2 FQGNSA. CDR3 residues: CASSLARGGSSYQQYF. In nucleotides, the CDR3 is TGTGCCAGCAGCCTTGCCCGCGGGGGGAGCTCCTACCAGCAGTACTTC.

This chain joins TRBV7-2 and TRBJ2-3, with TRBD2 matching 8 bases. Germline lookup yields CDR1 SGHTA and CDR2 FQGNSA. The CDR3 sequence is 14 residues long. The V gene end was trimmed by 5 bases and the J gene end by 4 bases; junction bases not matched to a gene: 5. The CDR3 here is CASSEAGVPDTQYF. Written as DNA, the CDR3 is TGTGCCAGCAGCGAAGCGGGGGTGCCAGATACGCAGTATTTT. Complete variable domain (other parts from reference TRBV7-2 and TRBJ2-3): GAGVSQSPSNKVTEKGKDVELRCDPISGHTALYWYRQSLGQGLEFLIYFQGNSAPDKSGLPSDRFSAERTGGSVSTLTIQRTQQEDSAVYLCASSEAGVPDTQYFGPGTRLTVL.

The chain joins TRBV11-1 to TRBJ2-3, with D uncertain. Trimming cost V 4 bases and J 2 bases, with 7 bases left between them. CDR1 is SGHAT and CDR2 is FQDESV in the germline V gene (reference sequence). The CDR3 has 13 amino acids. The CDR3 bases are TGTGCCAGCAGCTACCGGGTCACAGATACGCAGTATTTT. Encoded protein: CASSYRVTDTQYF.

The chain carries TRBV9 and TRBJ1-2; weak D call: TRBD1 (5 bases). This CDR3 is built from 13 residues. The germline gives CDR1 SGDLS, CDR2 YYNGEE. Trimming left V 4 bases short and J 12 bases short, with 19 bases between. CDR3 region: CASSLAGGSGNTF. The CDR3 region has the DNA TGTGCCAGCAGCTTGGCTGGGGGGTCCGGAAACACCTTC.

In the case of this clonotype: The junction departs from the called germline gene at one end, perhaps through a read error. The CDR3 DNA reads TGTGCCATCAGTGACCAGAATTCTCATTACCCCCAGTACTTT. Its protein product is CAISDQNSHYPQYF. V usage is TRBV10-3 and J usage is TRBJ1-6; D is unresolved. The length of the CDR3 is 14 residues. In germline, CDR1 is ENHRY, CDR2 SYGVKD.

This clonotype was found a few times. The chain uses TRBV5-1 and TRBJ2-7, with D perhaps TRBD2 (6 bases). The CDR3 spans 14 residues. Trimming stripped 0 bases from V and 6 bases from J, with 13 bases between. Germline CDR1 SGHRS, CDR2 YFSETQ. The CDR3 sequence: CASSLAGVKGEQYF. The CDR3 nucleotides read TGCGCCAGCAGCTTGGCGGGGGTAAAGGGCGAGCAGTACTTC.

This clonotype was counted many times. The chain uses TRBV12-3 or TRBV12-4 and TRBJ1-4, with D hard to call. CDR3 length: 13 residues. V lost 2 bases to trimming and J lost 5 bases, with 6 bases between them. CDR3 protein: CASSLWQNEKLFF. The CDR3, as DNA: TGTGCCAGCAGTTTATGGCAGAATGAAAAACTGTTTTTT.

This clonotype was seen ten or more times. The chain links TRBV18 to TRBJ2-7; unclear D gene. This CDR3 has 12 residues. CDR1 and CDR2 from the germline V gene are KGHSH and LQKENI. Trimming took off 2 bases at V and 5 bases at J, with 7 bases between the two ends. CDR3 protein: CASSPGNDEQYF. The CDR3 DNA sequence: TGTGCCAGCTCACCAGGGAATGACGAGCAGTACTTC.

This chain uses TRBV19 with TRBJ1-3; D is possibly TRBD1 (5 bases). The CDR3 consists of 16 residues. Germline V lookup: CDR1 LNHDA, CDR2 SQIVND (reference sequence). The V end was cut by 7 bases, the J end by 4 bases, with 20 bases between. Here the CDR3 reads CASTPGHAGPGNTIYF. For the CDR3, the DNA is TGTGCCAGTACCCCCGGGCATGCGGGGCCAGGAAACACCATATATTTT.

Many counts were recorded for this clonotype. Here the CDR3 reads CASSPTRTGEGYTF. CDR3 coding DNA: TGTGCCAGCAGTCCAACCCGGACAGGGGAAGGCTACACCTTC. J is TRBJ1-2 and V is TRBV6-2 or TRBV6-3; TRBD1 matches at 9 bases. CDR1 MNHEY and CDR2 SVGEGT come from the germline V gene. Losses at the gene ends were 5 bases for V and 8 bases for J; bases not matched to a gene: 9. This CDR3 has 14 amino acids.

At least ten counts were recorded for this clonotype. The J gene is TRBJ1-1, the V gene TRBV20-1; possibly TRBD1 for D (5 bases). Germline CDR1 reads DFQATT; CDR2 reads SNEGSKA (reference sequence). V was cut by 0 bases and J by 8 bases, with 10 bases left in between. This CDR3 region has 12 residues. The CDR3 sequence: CSARDWAGEAFF. CDR3 coding DNA: TGCAGTGCTAGAGATTGGGCAGGGGAAGCTTTCTTT.

This clonotype was detected many times. The chain is built from TRBV19 and TRBJ2-7; tentatively, D is TRBD1 (5 bases). Germline loops: CDR1 LNHDA, CDR2 SQIVND (reference sequence). V was cut by 3 bases and J by 0 bases, with 12 bases left in between. The CDR3 is made up of 15 amino acids. The CDR3 nucleotides are TGTGCCAGTAGTATGAAGGACACCGGCTCCTACGAGCAGTACTTC. Amino acid sequence: CASSMKDTGSYEQYF.

This clonotype was seen only once. V gene TRBV24-1 combines with J gene TRBJ2-7, with D possibly TRBD1 on 5 matching bases. The DNA matches TRBJ2-3 better at its end, which makes the J call doubtful. Germline CDR1 and CDR2: KGHDR and SFDVKD. This CDR3 is 14 amino acids long. The CDR3: CATSDRPGPHTQYF. CDR3 DNA sequence: TGTGCCACCAGTGACCGGCCAGGGCCACATACGCAGTATTTT.

This chain joins TRBV29-1 and TRBJ1-1, with a weak D call TRBD1 (5 bases). The CDR3 has 12 amino acids. Germline lookup yields CDR1 SQVTM and CDR2 ANQGSEA. V lost 4 bases and J 13 bases, leaving 19 bases between the germline ends. The CDR3 loop reads CSVVFSGHYGFF. The CDR3, as DNA: TGCAGCGTTGTTTTCTCAGGGCATTATGGTTTCTTT.

This chain uses TRBV7-2 with TRBJ1-4; D perhaps matches TRBD1 (6 bases). The CDR3 runs to 15 residues. Per germline, CDR1 SGHTA and CDR2 FQGNSA. V was pared by 6 bases and J by 17 bases, with 28 bases between. The CDR3, as DNA: TGTGCCAGCAGTATACAGGGTTGGCGAACCGAGAACCTCTTTTTT. It translates to CASSIQGWRTENLFF.

This clonotype was seen once. One end of the junction is discordant with germline, which a read error may explain. The chain carries TRBV11-1 and TRBJ1-1, with TRBD1 as a possible D gene (5 bases). The CDR3 runs 18 residues. The germline V gene encodes CDR1 SGHAT and CDR2 FQDESV (reference sequence). The CDR3: CATSRDMQSGGRWTEAFF. In nucleotides, the CDR3 is TGTGCCACCAGCAGAGATATGCAATCGGGGGGGAGATGGACTGAAGCTTTCTTT.

The rearrangement joins TRBV24-1 to TRBJ1-6; D ambiguous. Looked up from germline, CDR1 is KGHDR and CDR2 is SFDVKD. The ends were cut back, 2 bases at V and 8 bases at J, with 9 bases in the middle. The CDR3 totals 14 residues. CDR3 DNA: TGTGCCACCAGTGATTCAACTTCAGATTCACCCCTCCACTTT. It specifies CATSDSTSDSPLHF.

The chain recombines TRBV7-8 with TRBJ1-2; D is ambiguous. The CDR3 is 14 amino acids. Trimming took 7 bases from V and 13 from J, leaving 25 bases between them. CDR1 is SGHVS, CDR2 FQNEAQ, per germline. The CDR3 nucleotides read TGTGCCAGCAACAAGGGAATGAAGTTGGGCTACACCACCTTC. It translates to CASNKGMKLGYTTF.

This clonotype appeared many times. J is TRBJ2-7 and V is TRBV6-5, with 8 bases fitting TRBD1. Germline V gene data show CDR1 as MNHEY and CDR2 as SVGAGI. The CDR3 runs to 13 residues. V lost 5 bases and J lost 7; bases outside the gene matches: 7. The DNA of the CDR3 is TGTGCCAGCAGTCAGACAGGGGCGGGGGAGCAGTACTTC. It yields the protein CASSQTGAGEQYF.

The CDR3 bases are TGCGCCAGCAGCCAAGTGGGGGACAGCCTCTACGAGCAGTACTTC. Translating it yields CASSQVGDSLYEQYF. The J gene is TRBJ2-7, the V gene TRBV4-1; 7 bases line up with TRBD1. Looked up from germline, CDR1 is MGHRA and CDR2 is YSYEKL. The CDR3 has 15 amino acids. With V trimmed by 1 base and J by 3 bases, 6 bases remained unmatched.

The V and J genes are TRBV7-2 and TRBJ1-1; 7 bases fit TRBD1. The CDR3 runs to 14 residues. The junction had 15 bases not matched to a gene; V was cut back by 5 bases and J by 12 bases. Germline V gene data show CDR1 as SGHTA and CDR2 as FQGNSA. CDR3: CASSRDSVNPETFF. The CDR3 region has the DNA TGTGCCAGCAGCCGGGACAGCGTAAACCCAGAGACTTTCTTT.

The chain links TRBV11-2 to TRBJ1-4, with D uncertain. The CDR3 runs 13 residues. With 1 base removed from V and 9 bases from J, the gap between germline ends came to 9 bases. Germline CDR1 reads SGHAT; CDR2 reads FQNNGV. CDR3: CASSLGYSKKLFF. The CDR3 nucleotides are TGTGCCAGCAGCTTAGGATATAGCAAAAAACTGTTTTTT.

This clonotype was picked up a small number of times. The V and J genes are TRBV10-3 and TRBJ2-1; D remains unclear. The CDR3 has 11 residues. Germline V gene lookup returns CDR1 ENHRY and CDR2 SYGVKD. Trimming removed 8 bases from V and 9 bases from J, with 11 bases in between. For the CDR3, the DNA is TGTGCCATCGGGCCAGGCGGTGAGCAGTTCTTC. Translation: CAIGPGGEQFF.

The CDR3 sequence is CSARKGTSGEETQYF. The CDR3 DNA reads TGCAGTGCTAGGAAAGGGACCTCGGGAGAAGAGACCCAGTACTTC. The chain links TRBV20-1 to TRBJ2-5; TRBD2 is a possible D gene (6 bases). Per germline, CDR1 DFQATT and CDR2 SNEGSKA (reference sequence). The CDR3 is 15 amino acids. V gave up 3 bases and J gave up 3 bases, with 17 bases separating them.

In this sample, this clonotype turned up once. At one end the junction does not follow the germline gene, possibly because of a read error. The V gene is TRBV10-3, the J gene TRBJ2-5; D may be TRBD1 (6 bases). Germline assignment: CDR1 ENHRY and CDR2 SYGVKD. There are 14 residues in the CDR3. CDR3 DNA: TGTGCCACCAGTCGAGCAGGGACACAAGAGACCCAGTACTTC. Its translation is CATSRAGTQETQYF.

The genes are TRBV2 and TRBJ2-5, with TRBD1 matching over 8 bases. The trim removed 6 bases at V and 1 base at J, leaving 4 bases unmatched. The CDR3 has 14 residues. Germline assignment: CDR1 SNHLY and CDR2 FYNNEI. The CDR3 spells CASSLGQGQETQYF. The CDR3 region has the DNA TGTGCCAGCAGCCTAGGACAGGGCCAAGAGACCCAGTACTTC.

In its sample, this clonotype was seen many times. The chain is built from TRBV7-2 and TRBJ1-4; D ambiguous. The CDR3 is 15 amino acids. Germline CDR1 and CDR2: SGHTA and FQGNSA. V lost 6 bases and J 3 bases, leaving 14 bases between the germline ends. The CDR3 is CASSLNREPNEKLFF. The CDR3 nucleotides read TGTGCCAGCAGTCTAAACCGGGAGCCTAATGAAAAACTGTTTTTT.

This clonotype was found many times. The chain couples TRBV6-5 to TRBJ2-2; D unclear. This CDR3 comprises 15 residues. The V end was cut by 9 bases, the J end by 5 bases, with 19 bases between. Germline V gives CDR1 MNHEY, CDR2 SVGAGI. The CDR3 nucleotides are TGTGCCAGTGGGATCGGAGTCGCGGAGACCGGGGAGCTGTTTTTT. Encoded protein: CASGIGVAETGELFF.